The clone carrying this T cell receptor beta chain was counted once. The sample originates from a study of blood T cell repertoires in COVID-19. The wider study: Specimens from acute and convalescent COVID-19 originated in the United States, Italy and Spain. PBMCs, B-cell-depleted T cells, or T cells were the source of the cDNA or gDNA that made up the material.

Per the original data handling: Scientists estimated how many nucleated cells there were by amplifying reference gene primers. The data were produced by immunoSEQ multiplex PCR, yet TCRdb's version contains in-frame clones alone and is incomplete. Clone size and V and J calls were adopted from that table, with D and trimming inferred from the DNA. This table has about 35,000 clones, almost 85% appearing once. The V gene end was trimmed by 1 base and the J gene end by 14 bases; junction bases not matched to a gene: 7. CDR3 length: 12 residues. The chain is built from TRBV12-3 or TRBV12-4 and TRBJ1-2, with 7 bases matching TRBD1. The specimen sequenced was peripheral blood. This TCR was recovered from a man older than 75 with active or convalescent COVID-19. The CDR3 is CASSLDRGRLTF. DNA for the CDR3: TGTGCCAGCAGTTTAGACAGGGGAAGATTGACCTTC.